This is a list of T cell receptor beta chains from one sample in a study of T cell repertoires in cytomegalovirus infection. TCRdb reprocessed the reads via MiXCR and lists one record per CDR3 protein. The profile shows about 52,000 distinct CDR3 sequences, 20% to 25% of them singletons. Antigens for these TCRs are unknown. Here the sequenced sample was CD8+ T cells from cultured PBMCs, taken from culture after CMV antigen stimulation. All receptors come from a human donor in good health (CMV status not recorded). Some clones in this sample may be carry-over from other donors' samples. Both conserved end residues are part of each CDR3. D genes are given only for firm matches. Expanded clones are given a class, and other clones once, few, many or no size at all.

v_gene	j_gene	len	d_gene	abundance	CDR3nt	CDR3aa
TRBV2	TRBJ2-5	14	-	few	TGTGCCAGCAGTGATGGGCGGTACCAAGAGACCCAGTACTTC	CASSDGRYQETQYF
TRBV4-1	TRBJ1-2	14	-	-	TGCGCCAGCAGCCAAGAGCGGGAAAGAGGTGGCTACACCTTC	CASSQERERGGYTF
TRBV7-8	TRBJ2-4	16	-	many	TGTGCCAGCAGCCCAGCGGCCTCTAGGGCCAAAAACATTCAGTACTTC	CASSPAASRAKNIQYF
TRBV6-2/TRBV6-3	TRBJ2-5	19	TRBD2	-	TGTGCCAGCACCGTGGAGGCTGGGACTAGCGCCTTCTCAAGAGAGACCCAGTACTTC	CASTVEAGTSAFSRETQYF
TRBV7-2	TRBJ2-7	14	-	-	TGTGCCAGCAGCTTACATAGGGATTTCTACGAGCAGTACTTC	CASSLHRDFYEQYF
TRBV4-1	TRBJ1-1	17	-	few	TGCGCCAGCAGCCAAGAGTCCGGGATAGAACTCGCTTCTGAAGCTTTCTTT	CASSQESGIELASEAFF
TRBV6-5	TRBJ2-2	14	-	few	TGTGCCAGCAGTTACTCGATCGACCCCGGGGAGCTGTTTTTT	CASSYSIDPGELFF
TRBV7-2	TRBJ1-6	15	TRBD1	-	TGTGCCAGCAGCTACCGGGACAGTATTAATTCACCCCTCCACTTT	CASSYRDSINSPLHF
TRBV20-1	TRBJ2-1	15	-	few	TGCAGTGCTAGGCCTCAGGGAGGGGGCTACAATGAGCAGTTCTTC	CSARPQGGGYNEQFF
TRBV6-1	TRBJ1-2	15	-	-	TGTGCCAGCAGTCCCGGGCTTAGGGGGGACTATGGCTACACCTTC	CASSPGLRGDYGYTF
TRBV4-2	TRBJ2-7	15	-	few	TGTGCCAGCAGCCAAGATAGAGGGCCGGTCTACGAGCAGTACTTC	CASSQDRGPVYEQYF
TRBV28	TRBJ2-3	17	TRBD2	-	TGTGCCAGCAGTTTGAATCCTAGCGGGATCATCACAGATACGCAGTATTTT	CASSLNPSGIITDTQYF
TRBV4-3	TRBJ2-7	15	-	few	TGCGCCAGCAGCCAAGATGTGCAGGGATGGTACGAGCAGTACTTC	CASSQDVQGWYEQYF
TRBV11-2	TRBJ2-3	17	TRBD2	-	TGTGCCAGCAGCTTGTCCCTAGCGGGAGGGCCGAGGGATACGCAGTATTTT	CASSLSLAGGPRDTQYF
TRBV2	TRBJ1-4	15	-	few	TGTGCCAGCAGTGGTATAAGTACATCTAATGAAAAACTGTTTTTT	CASSGISTSNEKLFF
TRBV7-2	TRBJ2-7	12	-	-	TGTGCCAGCAGCCCGGACCGCGCCGAGCAGTACTTC	CASSPDRAEQYF
TRBV7-2	TRBJ2-1	15	TRBD2	-	TGTGCCAGCAGCTTAAATAGCGGGAGAAACAATGAGCAGTTCTTC	CASSLNSGRNNEQFF
TRBV7-3	TRBJ1-1	13	-	-	TGTGCCAGCAGCCCCGCCGGGACACTTGAAGCTTTCTTT	CASSPAGTLEAFF
TRBV27	TRBJ1-6	12	-	-	TGTGCCAGCAGTTTATCGGGAGGTTACCTCCACTTT	CASSLSGGYLHF
TRBV9	TRBJ1-2	13	-	few	TGTGCCAGCAGCGTAGTTGATGATTATGGCTACACCTTC	CASSVVDDYGYTF
TRBV19	TRBJ2-4	15	TRBD2	few	TGTGCCAGTAGTGGGACTAGCGGGAGAGCAGACATTCAGTACTTC	CASSGTSGRADIQYF
TRBV27	TRBJ2-7	14	TRBD2	few	TGTGCCAGCAGTCGAACTAGCGGGTTCTACGAGCAGTACTTC	CASSRTSGFYEQYF
TRBV7-3	TRBJ1-3	13	-	few	TGTGCCAGCAGCGCTGACCGTGGAAACACCATATATTTT	CASSADRGNTIYF
TRBV7-6	TRBJ1-1	15	TRBD1	-	TGTGCCAGCAGCCCCCGGACAGGGAGAAGGACTGAAGCTTTCTTT	CASSPRTGRRTEAFF
TRBV15	TRBJ1-1	13	TRBD1	many	TGTGCCACCAGGGGGACAGGGTACACTGAAGCTTTCTTT	CATRGTGYTEAFF
TRBV7-3	TRBJ2-7	15	TRBD1	-	TGTGCCAGCAGCTTAAGGGCAGGGGGCCTATACGAGCAGTACTTC	CASSLRAGGLYEQYF
TRBV6-2/TRBV6-3	TRBJ2-1	15	-	-	TGTGCCAGCAGTTACAAGGGATCCTCCTACAATGAGCAGTTCTTC	CASSYKGSSYNEQFF
TRBV7-9	TRBJ2-7	14	-	-	TGTGCCAGCAGCTTGGTAGTCAGCCCCTACGAGCAGTACTTC	CASSLVVSPYEQYF
TRBV12-3/TRBV12-4	TRBJ2-3	17	-	-	TGTGCCAGCAGTTTCGTTGGAGGGGGATTAGACACAGATACGCAGTATTTT	CASSFVGGGLDTDTQYF
TRBV7-2	TRBJ2-7	14	-	few	TGTGCCAGCAGCTTCTTGGCAAGTTCCTACGAGCAGTACTTC	CASSFLASSYEQYF
TRBV7-2	TRBJ2-3	13	-	-	TGTGCCAGCAGCTCCTCCAATGAGGATACGCAGTATTTT	CASSSSNEDTQYF
TRBV12-3/TRBV12-4	TRBJ2-7	14	-	few	-	CASSSSTGRREQYF
TRBV7-9	TRBJ2-5	13	-	-	TGTGCCAGCAGCCCACCAACGGAAGAGACCCAGTACTTC	CASSPPTEETQYF
TRBV11-2	TRBJ2-4	15	-	few	TGTGCCAGCAGCTTTGGCTCCCAAGGCAAAAACATTCAGTACTTC	CASSFGSQGKNIQYF
TRBV6-2/TRBV6-3	TRBJ2-1	16	TRBD2	-	TGTGCCAGCAGTTACGGGGCGGGAGGAAACTACAATGAGCAGTTCTTC	CASSYGAGGNYNEQFF
TRBV10-3	TRBJ2-7	13	-	few	TGTGCCATCAGTGGGGCAGAAGACTACGAGCAGTACTTC	CAISGAEDYEQYF
TRBV14	TRBJ2-5	16	-	-	TGTGCCAGCAGCCACCTCCTCATAGGGCTGCAAGAGACCCAGTACTTC	CASSHLLIGLQETQYF
TRBV4-3	TRBJ2-1	15	-	-	TGCGCCAGCAGCCAAGTCAGGGGATCCTACAATGAGCAGTTCTTC	CASSQVRGSYNEQFF
TRBV2	TRBJ2-7	12	-	-	TGTGCCACGTTGCGGAGTGACTACGAGCAGTACTTC	CATLRSDYEQYF
TRBV7-8	TRBJ2-5	13	-	-	TGTGCCAGCAGCTCCCAGGGGGGGGAGACCCAGTACTTC	CASSSQGGETQYF
TRBV6-1	TRBJ2-2	14	-	-	TGTGCCAGCAGTCCGGGACACTACACCGGGGAGCTGTTTTTT	CASSPGHYTGELFF
TRBV28	TRBJ2-3	15	-	few	TGTGCCAGCAGCCCTGATAGGGAGTACACAGATACGCAGTATTTT	CASSPDREYTDTQYF
TRBV7-9	TRBJ2-7	16	TRBD2	few	TGTGCCAGCAGCTCCCGGGTTAGCGGGGCTTACTACGAGCAGTACTTC	CASSSRVSGAYYEQYF
TRBV5-1	TRBJ2-1	15	TRBD2	few	TGCGCCAGCAGCACTTCTGAACTAGCGGGAAATGAGCAGTTCTTC	CASSTSELAGNEQFF
TRBV6-1	TRBJ2-7	14	TRBD1	-	TGTGCCAGCAGTCGGGGACAGGGACTGGACGAGCAGTACTTC	CASSRGQGLDEQYF
TRBV11-2	TRBJ1-4	15	TRBD1	-	TGTGCCAGCAGCACTCGGGACAGGGAGGACGAAAAACTGTTTTTT	CASSTRDREDEKLFF
TRBV29-1	TRBJ1-1	11	-	-	TGCAGCGTGAGAGAGAACACTGAAGCTTTCTTT	CSVRENTEAFF
TRBV6-1	TRBJ2-5	14	TRBD2	few	TGTGCCAGCGGAGAGCGGGGATACCAAGAGACCCAGTACTTC	CASGERGYQETQYF
TRBV24-1	TRBJ2-3	13	-	-	TGTGCCACCATGGACACAAGCACAGATACGCAGTATTTT	CATMDTSTDTQYF
TRBV27	TRBJ2-7	15	TRBD1	few	TGTGCCAGCAGTTCCCCGGGACAGTCATCCTACGAGCAGTACTTC	CASSSPGQSSYEQYF
TRBV12-3/TRBV12-4	TRBJ2-7	14	TRBD1	few	TGTGCCAGCAGCCTACAGGGGAGAAGATACGAGCAGTACTTC	CASSLQGRRYEQYF